This T cell receptor beta chain stems from a study of blood T cell repertoires in COVID-19. Study-wide context: Acute-phase and convalescent COVID-19 samples originated in the United States, Italy and Spain. The cDNA or gDNA used as material had been derived from T cells, B-cell-depleted T cells, or PBMCs.

In the original processing: Amplification of reference gene primers was used by the study to estimate nucleated cell counts. The assay was immunoSEQ multiplex PCR, and TCRdb's table has in-frame clones only and misses some. V, J and clone size are those of that table, while D and trimming were read from the DNA. The sample shows some 100,000 clones, roughly 92% of them seen only once. There are 15 residues in the CDR3. Germline values: CDR1 SGHTS, CDR2 YDEGEE. The junction had 11 bases not matched to a gene; V was cut back by 1 base and J by 8 bases. The origin of this receptor is a man in his 60s with acute or convalescent COVID-19. The sample was peripheral blood. This chain joins TRBV5-8 and TRBJ1-2, with 7 nucleotides matching TRBD1. The CDR3 DNA follows: TGTGCCAGCAGCTTGATAGGAGGGGGCCCCAGGGGCTACACCTTC. It yields the protein CASSLIGGGPRGYTF.